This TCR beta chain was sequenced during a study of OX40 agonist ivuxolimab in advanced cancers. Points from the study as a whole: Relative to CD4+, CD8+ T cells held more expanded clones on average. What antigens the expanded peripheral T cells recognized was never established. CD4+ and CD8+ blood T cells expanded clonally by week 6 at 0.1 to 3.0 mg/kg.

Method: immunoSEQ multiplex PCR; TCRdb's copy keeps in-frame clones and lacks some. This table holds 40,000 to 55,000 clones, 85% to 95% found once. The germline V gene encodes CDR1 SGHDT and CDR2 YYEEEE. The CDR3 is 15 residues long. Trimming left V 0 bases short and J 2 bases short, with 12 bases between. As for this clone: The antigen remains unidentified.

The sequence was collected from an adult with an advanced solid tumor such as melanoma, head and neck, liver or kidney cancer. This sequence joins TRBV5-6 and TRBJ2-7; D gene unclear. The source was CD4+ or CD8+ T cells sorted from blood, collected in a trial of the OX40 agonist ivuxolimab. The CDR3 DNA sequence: TGTGCCAGCAGCTTGGATCGGCTGGTCGCCTACGAGCAGTACTTC. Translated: CASSLDRLVAYEQYF.